One sample yielded the 25 T cell receptor beta chains listed below, sequenced in a study of T cells in localized non-small cell lung cancer. Produced via immunoSEQ multiplex PCR; TCRdb's table is partial and in-frame only. The sample carries 60,000 to 85,000 clones, 86% recorded once. Sequenced here: peripheral blood, sampled before any cancer treatment. The receptors stem from a male donor older than 55 with stage III squamous cell lung carcinoma.

This rearrangement joins TRBV19 to TRBJ2-2, with D possibly being TRBD1 or TRBD2 (5 bases each). V was shortened by 5 bases and J by 3 bases, with 19 bases between the two germline ends. The CDR3 extends over 17 amino acids. CDR1 is LNHDA, CDR2 SQIVND, per germline (reference sequence). The DNA for the CDR3 is TGTGCCAGTAGTCCGAGGGGACGGTGGGGAGACACCGGGGAGCTGTTTTTT. This translates into CASSPRGRWGDTGELFF.

The chain uses TRBV4-2 and TRBJ2-1; 11 positions match TRBD2. Germline trimming cut 2 bases from V and 0 bases from J; bases unmatched to any gene: 6. The CDR3 length is 18 residues. Germline V gene lookup returns CDR1 LGHNA and CDR2 YNFKEQ. The CDR3 DNA follows: TGTGCCAGCAGCCAACGACTAGCGGGGAGGAGCTCCTACAATGAGCAGTTCTTC. This codes for CASSQRLAGRSSYNEQFF.

The V call is TRBV6-6, the J call TRBJ1-6; TRBD1 is a possible D gene (6 bases). Looked up from germline, CDR1 is MNHNY and CDR2 is SVGAGI (reference sequence). V was trimmed by 6 bases and J by 7 bases, leaving 13 bases between them. The CDR3 contains 14 residues. This CDR3 is CASRTRQVNSPLHF. CDR3 nucleotides: TGTGCCAGCAGAACCCGACAGGTGAATTCACCCCTCCACTTT.

The chain is built from TRBV11-2 and TRBJ2-3; tentative D call: TRBD1 (6 bases). The CDR3 totals 17 residues. Germline V gene lookup returns CDR1 SGHAT and CDR2 FQNNGV. V gave up 3 bases and J gave up 3 bases, with 19 bases separating them. This CDR3 is CASSLTQGSLQTDTQYF. In DNA form, the CDR3 reads TGTGCCAGCAGCTTGACACAGGGATCGTTGCAGACAGATACGCAGTATTTT.

The chain combines TRBV29-1 with TRBJ2-2; a weak D match, TRBD2 (6 bases). The CDR3 has 14 residues. V lost 1 base, J lost 4 bases, and 10 bases lay in between. Germline lookup yields CDR1 SQVTM and CDR2 ANQGSEA. The CDR3 DNA reads TGCAGCGTTGAAGTTGTGGGAGGCACCGGGGAGCTGTTTTTT. Its translation: CSVEVVGGTGELFF.

The sample holds a few counts of this clone. J is TRBJ2-3 and V is TRBV4-2; D remains ambiguous. Germline CDR1 and CDR2: LGHNA and YNFKEQ. Deletions cut 6 bases from V and 3 bases from J, with 13 bases between. The CDR3 has 14 amino acids. The CDR3 bases are TGTGCCAGCAGTTCTCGTCTCCATACAGATACGCAGTATTTT. This gives the protein CASSSRLHTDTQYF.

This sequence joins TRBV7-2 and TRBJ1-3; no clear D gene. The germline gives CDR1 SGHTA, CDR2 FQGNSA. Deletions cut 3 bases from V and 0 bases from J, with 9 bases between. This CDR3 spans 15 amino acids. This chain's CDR3 is CASSFSPGSGNTIYF. CDR3 nucleotides: TGTGCCAGCAGCTTTAGTCCAGGCTCTGGAAACACCATATATTTT.

The CDR3 is CASSLDSSNYGYTF. The CDR3 region has the DNA TGTGCCAGCAGCCTGGACAGCTCTAACTATGGCTACACCTTC. The chain recombines TRBV7-2 with TRBJ1-2; D may be TRBD1 (6 bases). Looked up from germline, CDR1 is SGHTA and CDR2 is FQGNSA. This CDR3 has 14 residues. Trimming shortened V by 5 bases and J by 0 bases, and 10 bases separated the two germline ends.

V gene TRBV5-1 combines with J gene TRBJ1-4; 7 nucleotides align to TRBD1. Germline lookup yields CDR1 SGHRS and CDR2 YFSETQ. With V trimmed by 1 base and J by 7 bases, 4 bases remained unmatched. This CDR3 is built from 14 residues. The CDR3 spells CASSLMTGSEKLFF. The CDR3 DNA is TGCGCCAGCAGCTTGATGACAGGGAGTGAAAAACTGTTTTTT. Drawing the rest from reference TRBV5-1 and TRBJ1-4, the complete variable domain is KAGVTQTPRYLIKTRGQQVTLSCSPISGHRSVSWYQQTPGQGLQFLFEYFSETQRNKGNFPGRFSGRQFSNSRSEMNVSTLELGDSALYLCASSLMTGSEKLFFGSGTQLSVL.

The chain uses TRBV7-3 and TRBJ2-2; a possible D gene is TRBD1 (5 bases). V was pared by 6 bases and J by 1 base, with 9 bases between. The CDR3 sequence is 14 residues long. Germline assignment: CDR1 SGHTA and CDR2 FQGTGA. CDR3: CASSLGQNTGELFF. The CDR3 nucleotides read TGTGCCAGCAGTCTTGGACAGAACACCGGGGAGCTGTTTTTT.

V is TRBV19 and J is TRBJ2-5; D not resolved. This CDR3 spans 13 amino acids. The germline V gene encodes CDR1 LNHDA and CDR2 SQIVND (reference sequence). V was clipped by 3 bases and J by 2 bases, with 7 bases between them. The CDR3 sequence: CASSISRQETQYF. The CDR3, as DNA: TGTGCCAGTAGTATCAGTAGGCAAGAGACCCAGTACTTC. The full variable domain, in which reference TRBV19 and TRBJ2-5 provide the parts outside the CDR3, is DGGITQSPKYLFRKEGQNVTLSCEQNLNHDAMYWYRQDPGQGLRLIYYSQIVNDFQKGDIAEGYSVSREKKESFPLTVTSAQKNPTAFYLCASSISRQETQYFGPGTRLLVL.

This clone has just a few counts. V is TRBV11-2 and J is TRBJ2-2; 7 bases map to TRBD1. The germline CDR1 and CDR2 sequences are SGHAT and FQNNGV. With 4 bases clipped from V and 3 bases from J, the junction kept 2 bases outside the gene matches. The CDR3 loop spans 14 amino acids. CDR3 residues: CASSSTGYTGELFF. The CDR3 DNA is TGTGCCAGCAGCTCGACAGGGTACACCGGGGAGCTGTTTTTT.

The V call is TRBV10-3, the J call TRBJ1-1; D uncertain. V shed 7 bases and J shed 10 bases, with 13 bases lying between them. Germline V gene data show CDR1 as ENHRY and CDR2 as SYGVKD. CDR3 length: 11 amino acids. For the CDR3, the DNA is TGTGCCATCACTGACATCGGCGGAGCTTTCTTT. Translated: CAITDIGGAFF.

The chain links TRBV2 to TRBJ2-1, with 7 nucleotides matching TRBD2. The CDR3 loop spans 14 amino acids. The V gene end was trimmed by 9 bases and the J gene end by 0 bases; junction bases not matched to a gene: 5. Germline V gene lookup returns CDR1 SNHLY and CDR2 FYNNEI. Here the CDR3 DNA reads TGTGCCAGTAATTCGGGGGGCTCCTACAATGAGCAGTTCTTC. Protein sequence: CASNSGGSYNEQFF.

The rearrangement joins TRBV1 to TRBJ1-1. TRBV1 is recorded as a pseudogene. The CDR3 spans 12 residues. The DNA of the CDR3 is TGCACCAGCAGCCGCACGAACACTGAAGCTTTCTTT. Its translation is CTSSRTNTEAFF.

The rearrangement links TRBV28 to TRBJ2-3, with TRBD1 matching over 9 bases. The V segment lost 6 bases and the J segment 4 bases; nucleotides outside the gene matches: 5. The germline CDR1 and CDR2 sequences are MDHEN and SYDVKM. The CDR3 sequence is 14 residues long. CDR3 bases: TGTGCCAGCAGCCCGGACAGGGGAGCAGATACGCAGTATTTT. It yields the protein CASSPDRGADTQYF.

V usage is TRBV5-6 and J usage is TRBJ2-5, with TRBD1 as a possible D gene (5 bases). V was trimmed by 2 bases and J by 5 bases, leaving 10 bases between them. Germline lookup yields CDR1 SGHDT and CDR2 YYEEEE. This CDR3 has 13 amino acids. CDR3 nucleotide sequence: TGTGCCAGCAGCTTTCAAGGGGTTGAGACCCAGTACTTC. It translates to CASSFQGVETQYF.

The chain carries TRBV19 and TRBJ1-4; 8 nucleotides match TRBD1. Trimming removed 3 bases from V and 8 bases from J; junction bases left unmatched: 5. Germline V gene sequence: CDR1 LNHDA, CDR2 SQIVND (reference sequence). This CDR3 spans 14 amino acids. The CDR3 bases are TGTGCCAGTAGTATGACAGGGGAAACCGAAAAACTGTTTTTT. It is translated as CASSMTGETEKLFF.

The V and J genes are TRBV10-3 and TRBJ1-1; weak D call: TRBD1 (5 bases). The CDR3 contains 13 residues. Germline loops: CDR1 ENHRY, CDR2 SYGVKD. V lost 6 bases and J lost 1, with 9 bases in between. CDR3 protein: CAIRQAPNTEAFF. The CDR3 nucleotides are TGTGCCATCAGACAGGCCCCGAACACTGAAGCTTTCTTT.

V is TRBV27 and J is TRBJ1-6; the D is unclear. With 3 bases removed from V and 6 bases from J, the gap between germline ends came to 9 bases. Germline CDR1 reads MNHEY; CDR2 reads SMNVEV (reference sequence). This CDR3 has 14 residues. This CDR3 is CASSFGVGNSPLHF. The CDR3 coding sequence is TGTGCCAGCAGTTTTGGGGTCGGTAATTCACCCCTCCACTTT.

The chain links TRBV30 to TRBJ2-1; D ambiguous. The ends were cut back, 5 bases at V and 3 bases at J, with 20 bases in the middle. Germline CDR1 GTSNPN, CDR2 SVGIG (reference sequence). CDR3 length equals 16 residues. The CDR3 spells CAWSDGIQNLYNEQFF. As DNA, the CDR3 is TGTGCCTGGTCGGATGGGATTCAAAATCTCTACAATGAGCAGTTCTTC.

V and J are TRBV5-5 and TRBJ1-4; D is unclear. Germline loops: CDR1 SGHKS, CDR2 YYEKEE (reference sequence). V lost 0 bases to trimming and J lost 3 bases, with 6 bases between them. The CDR3 runs to 14 residues. The CDR3 protein is CASSLGWANEKLFF. As DNA, the CDR3 is TGTGCCAGCAGCTTGGGGTGGGCTAATGAAAAACTGTTTTTT.

The rearrangement uses TRBV9 and TRBJ1-1; 8 bases agree with TRBD1. Germline CDR1 is SGDLS and CDR2 is YYNGEE. The junction had 1 base not matched to a gene; V was cut back by 2 bases and J by 4 bases. CDR3 length: 13 residues. CDR3 loop: CASSVQGATEAFF. In DNA, the CDR3 is TGTGCCAGCAGCGTTCAGGGGGCCACTGAAGCTTTCTTT.

Here the CDR3 DNA reads TGTGCCAGCAGTTTAACAGGGAACATGAACACTGAAGCTTTCTTT. Residues: CASSLTGNMNTEAFF. The rearrangement joins TRBV28 to TRBJ1-1, with D tentatively TRBD1 (6 bases). Trimming left V 2 bases short and J 0 bases short, with 10 bases between. The CDR3 extends over 15 amino acids. Germline V gene data show CDR1 as MDHEN and CDR2 as SYDVKM. The whole variable domain, filled in from reference TRBV28 and TRBJ1-1, reads DVKVTQSSRYLVKRTGEKVFLECVQDMDHENMFWYRQDPGLGLRLIYFSYDVKMKEKGDIPEGYSVSREKKERFSLILESASTNQTSMYLCASSLTGNMNTEAFFGQGTRLTVV.

CDR3 in amino acids: CASSAQGRDPYEQYV. CDR3 nucleotide sequence: TGTGCCAGCAGTGCCCAGGGAAGGGACCCCTACGAGCAGTACGTC. The J gene is TRBJ2-7, the V gene TRBV6-1; either TRBD1 or TRBD2 may supply D (5 bases each). CDR1 and CDR2 (germline): MNHNS, SASEGT. The ends were cut back, 4 bases at V and 2 bases at J, with 15 bases in the middle. The CDR3 spans 15 residues.